This TCR beta chain was sequenced during a study of identical twins. The CDR3 spans 15 residues. V was shortened by 2 bases and J by 5 bases, with 15 bases between the two germline ends. Germline CDR1 is MNHNS and CDR2 is SASEGT. Comment on this clonotype: The antigen remains undetermined.

Template switching introduced a universal primer site, and the cDNA bore unique molecular identifiers. In TCRdb, the 5' RACE reads were re-called with MiXCR into one record per CDR3 protein. This table holds roughly 630,000 distinct CDR3 sequences, under 8.5% found once. Study outcomes and limitations: Models predicted less out-of-frame TCR alpha sharing in monozygotic twins than was found.

This sample also appeared in a second study, on yellow fever vaccine responses in identical twins.

The sequencing sample was made of PBMCs. The clonotype originates from a woman aged 18 to 35 in good health. The chain joins TRBV6-1 to TRBJ2-5; TRBD2 might be the D (6 bases). The CDR3 region has the DNA TGTGCCAGCAGTGAAAGGGCCAGGGACTTGGAGACCCAGTACTTC. Translation gives CASSERARDLETQYF.